This passage covers 6 T cell receptor beta chains from one sample sequenced in a study of T-cell reconstitution after alpha-beta-depleted transplantation in children. The library targeted TCRbeta and was prepared with unique molecular identifiers. TCRdb analysed the PCR reads with MiXCR anew, one entry per CDR3 protein. The sample consists of 500,000 or so distinct CDR3 sequences, 30% to 35% of them appearing once. The input for sequencing was PBMCs from the stem cell graft donor, taken from the stem cell graft. These receptors were collected from a human donor who donated a stem cell graft to a child with aplastic anemia.

The genes are TRBV6-1 and TRBJ2-1, with D possibly being TRBD2 (5 bases). Germline CDR1 reads MNHNS; CDR2 reads SASEGT. V was cut by 6 bases and J by 3 bases, with 15 bases left in between. The CDR3 sequence is 15 residues long. CDR3 sequence (DNA): TGTGCCAGCAGCCTAACCAGGACTTACTACAATGAGCAGTTCTTC. Amino acids: CASSLTRTYYNEQFF.

V usage is TRBV7-8 and J usage is TRBJ2-3; D is undetermined. The CDR3 has 15 amino acids. Germline V gene lookup returns CDR1 SGHVS and CDR2 FQNEAQ. V was trimmed by 4 bases and J by 3 bases, leaving 14 bases between them. CDR3 sequence (DNA): TGTGCCAGCAGCTCCTGGACGGAGCAAACAGATACGCAGTATTTT. This gives the protein CASSSWTEQTDTQYF.

The chain is built from TRBV7-2 and TRBJ2-5; D gene ambiguous. Trimming stripped 1 base from V and 4 bases from J, with 7 bases between. The CDR3 consists of 13 residues. Germline V gene data show CDR1 as SGHTA and CDR2 as FQGNSA. The CDR3: CASSLVRAETQYF. The DNA for the CDR3 is TGTGCCAGCAGCTTAGTTCGAGCAGAGACCCAGTACTTC.

This rearrangement joins TRBV4-3 to TRBJ2-1; maybe TRBD2 (9 bases). Trimming took off 4 bases at V and 4 bases at J, with 20 bases between the two ends. The CDR3 spans 17 residues. Germline V gene data show CDR1 as LGHNA and CDR2 as YSLEER. In DNA form, the CDR3 reads TGCGCCAGCAGCCCCAGGGGGCGGGAGGGCCAGTACAATGAGCAGTTCTTC. Amino acid sequence: CASSPRGREGQYNEQFF.

This clonotype was seen at least ten times. The chain has TRBV20-1 and TRBJ2-1, with D perhaps given as TRBD1 or TRBD2 (6 bases each). V lost 6 bases and J 7 bases, leaving 19 bases between the germline ends. Germline CDR1 is DFQATT and CDR2 is SNEGSKA (reference sequence). This CDR3 is 14 amino acids long. The chain's CDR3 is CSAWEVGGTNEQFF. The CDR3 DNA sequence: TGCAGTGCCTGGGAGGTTGGAGGGACAAATGAGCAGTTCTTC.

This clonotype was seen only a few times. This chain links TRBV28 with TRBJ2-3, with D unclear. This CDR3 has 14 residues. Germline lookup yields CDR1 MDHEN and CDR2 SYDVKM. V was shortened by 2 bases and J by 2 bases, with 8 bases between the two germline ends. The CDR3 here is CASSLDPSTDTQYF. CDR3 bases: TGTGCCAGCAGTTTAGACCCATCCACAGATACGCAGTATTTT.